The sequence of this TCR beta chain was determined in a study of T cells in Graves' hyperthyroidism and ophthalmopathy (dated by TCRdb to about 2019). With regard to the full study: Peripheral blood was collected at initial diagnosis, before any treatment. In addition, the study compared T-cell repertoires in thyroid tissue and in blood from a handful of Graves' hyperthyroidism patients. The paper describes TCR Vbeta CDR3 sequencing of 135 peripheral blood samples, made up of 43 ophthalmopathy patients, 70 to 80 hyperthyroidism patients and some 17 progressor patients. Prospective prediction of ophthalmopathy was tested in an independent validation cohort of approximately 19 hyperthyroidism patients and 17 patients who later progressed to ophthalmopathy. To identify distinguishing TCR V-J signatures, a discovery cohort of around 100 patients was used, comprising some 45 with Graves' ophthalmopathy and 57 with stable Graves' hyperthyroidism. For training and testing, the approximately 97 patients in the discovery cohort were randomly divided in a 7:3 ratio. After blood sampling, hyperthyroidism patients were treated with methimazole at a starting dose of 30 mg daily, and ophthalmopathy patients were treated with high-dose intravenous methylprednisolone.

General conclusions and limits of the study: In cross-validation, a model built on a 13 V-J signature told ophthalmopathy apart from stable hyperthyroidism with just under 90% sensitivity and 81% to 82% specificity, and in testing the same model reached 80%/75%. Sample size was not statistically predetermined, and investigators were not blinded to group allocation. Most expanded thyroid clonotypes (frequency above 0.001) were also detected in blood, suggesting blood repertoires may reflect thyroid immune responses. In validation, progression to ophthalmopathy was predicted by the model with about 70% sensitivity and roughly 72% specificity, a median of 6.5 months before onset.

The CDR3 numbers 14 residues from cysteine through phenylalanine. Only the CDR3 portion is preserved as DNA: 42 bases, with reading frame beginning at the first base. The germline V gene (reference sequence) supplies CDR1 GTSNPN and CDR2 SVGIG. Trimming costs V 2 bases and J 4 bases, and their ends lie 14 bases apart. Stable Graves' hyperthyroidism was defined as no progression to ophthalmopathy during 18 months of follow-up. Hyperthyroidism patients were newly diagnosed, had a disease duration of under 2 months, and were aged 18 to 65 years. Patients with uncontrolled infections, other autoimmune diseases, pregnancy or lactation were excluded. Diagnoses were based on clinical symptoms, serum thyroxine and TRAb, thyroid ultrasound and orbital computed tomography. PBMCs were isolated from 10 ml of fresh peripheral blood by Ficoll-Paque density gradient centrifugation. Trizol reagent was used to extract total RNA, and RNA quality was then checked on an Agilent 2100 Bioanalyzer.

Amplification of TCR beta CDR3 regions was carried out from RNA transcripts. For the first round of RT-PCR on the TCR CDR3, the HTBI primer set was used together with the Qiagen OneStep RT-PCR kit. The libraries were constructed in a second round of multiplex PCR and then size-selected and purified. Paired-end sequencing of the libraries was performed with 100 bp reads on an Illumina HiSeq2000. For the original study's pipeline: SOAPnuke was used to process the raw data, with reads discarded if the reads contained adapters or uncalled bases, had a mean Phred below 15, or lacked an exact constant-primer or identifier match. High-quality paired reads were merged with COPE v1.2.5, and unique nucleotide sequences were defined as clonotypes. MiTCR v1.1 was used to align clonotypes to the IMGT TRBV, TRBD and TRBJ reference segments. The analysis included only V-J combinations with a frequency above 0.0001, which together covered approximately 99% of the repertoires. A TCS score was defined as the ratio of F50 (clonal expansion) to E x V (chaos), with BLOSUM62-based TCRdist applied between CDR3 peptides within each V-J. Welch's t-statistics and random forest reduced 514 V-J features to some 14, which were used in a naive Bayes classifier (R e1071). TCRdb ran its own pipeline on the public reads, namely fastp trimming at Q25 and MiXCR clone calling, and kept in-frame beta chains. Rows matching on CDR3 protein sequence are summarized as one entry with the most common DNA and genes. Here the V and J calls rest on TCRdb's processing, not on the authors' analysis. This sample holds roughly 660,000 distinct CDR3 sequences; 17% were observed only once. Clones ranked in the top ten supply around a sixth of the sample.

A note on this clonotype: Its specific antigen is unknown. Per-nucleotide qualities are absent, and no much larger clonotype sits a single base away.

This clonotype originated in a man aged 50 or older with Graves' hyperthyroidism. This receptor chain uses TRBV30 and TRBJ1-2, with the D gene not confidently named. The sequencing input was blood. The CDR3 amino acid sequence is: CAWSLIPGSYGYTF. The DNA sequence reads TGTGCCTGGAGTCTCATTCCCGGGAGCTATGGCTACACCTTC.